The 30 T cell receptor beta chains below come from one sample, sequenced in a study of memory CD8 T cells in hepatitis C reinfection. Specified time point: pre-reinfection, 55 to 20 weeks before reinfection detection. No in vitro expansion preceded TCR sequencing of the sorted cells. The data were produced by immunoSEQ multiplex PCR, yet TCRdb's version contains in-frame clones alone and is incomplete. This sample yields approximately 51,000 clones, of which about 90% are seen a single time; approximately 1% belongs to the top ten. The sample taken for sequencing was naive CD8+ T cells sorted from blood. Receptors originate from a man aged 18 to 29 with hepatitis C virus infection.

V usage is TRBV7-2 and J usage is TRBJ2-1; possible D gene TRBD2, 6 bases. The germline gives CDR1 SGHTA, CDR2 FQGNSA. V was clipped by 5 bases and J by 3 bases, with 14 bases between them. This CDR3 has 15 amino acids. The CDR3: CASSEPGLGYNEQFF. In DNA form, the CDR3 reads TGTGCCAGCAGCGAACCGGGACTGGGCTACAATGAGCAGTTCTTC. The entire variable domain, with the rest obtained from reference TRBV7-2 and TRBJ2-1, is as follows: GAGVSQSPSNKVTEKGKDVELRCDPISGHTALYWYRQSLGQGLEFLIYFQGNSAPDKSGLPSDRFSAERTGGSVSTLTIQRTQQEDSAVYLCASSEPGLGYNEQFFGPGTRLTVL.

The rearrangement uses TRBV7-3 and TRBJ1-1, with D uncertain. Trimming stripped 3 bases from V and 1 base from J, with 6 bases between. Germline CDR1 and CDR2: SGHTA and FQGTGA. This CDR3 comprises 13 residues. Written as DNA, the CDR3 is TGTGCCAGCAGCTTTTACACGAACACTGAAGCTTTCTTT. It encodes CASSFYTNTEAFF.

This clone showed up just a few times. The chain joins TRBV29-1 to TRBJ1-1; D gene uncertain. The CDR3 covers 12 residues. Germline CDR1 is SQVTM and CDR2 is ANQGSEA. Trimming pared 1 base from V and 1 base from J, leaving 4 bases between. The CDR3 spells CSVEGGNTEAFF. The CDR3 DNA reads TGCAGCGTTGAAGGCGGGAACACTGAAGCTTTCTTT.

The J gene is TRBJ2-7, the V gene TRBV7-9; 7 bases map to TRBD1. CDR1 is SEHNR, CDR2 FQNEAQ, per germline (reference sequence). J was trimmed by 3 bases and V by 5 bases; bases with no gene match: 1. This CDR3 contains 12 residues. The CDR3 is CASSGQVYEQYF. DNA of the CDR3: TGTGCCAGCAGCGGACAGGTCTACGAGCAGTACTTC.

The chain uses TRBV29-1 and TRBJ2-1; no definite D call. The CDR3 spans 11 residues. Germline CDR1 SQVTM, CDR2 ANQGSEA. The V and J ends lost 7 bases and 7 bases respectively, with 11 bases between them. DNA of the CDR3: TGCAGCGGGGCATTTATGAATGAGCAGTTCTTC. Translated, it gives CSGAFMNEQFF.

The sample holds one count of this clone. The J gene is TRBJ2-3, the V gene TRBV14; D unresolved. Trimming took 0 bases from V and 4 from J, leaving 11 bases between them. From germline, CDR1 is SGHDN and CDR2 FVKESK. The CDR3 consists of 15 residues. The CDR3 protein is CASSQDASPPDTQYF. The CDR3 DNA sequence: TGTGCCAGCAGCCAAGATGCGTCCCCCCCAGATACGCAGTATTTT.

V usage is TRBV2 and J usage is TRBJ1-5; 12 bases agree with TRBD1. The V and J ends lost 3 bases and 7 bases, in that order; junction bases with no gene match: 10. The CDR3 has 17 residues. Germline V gene data show CDR1 as SNHLY and CDR2 as FYNNEI. CDR3 amino acids: CASSEEVGQGAGQPQHF. CDR3 nucleotide sequence: TGTGCCAGCAGTGAGGAAGTGGGACAGGGGGCTGGACAGCCCCAGCATTTT.

The CDR3 DNA sequence: TGTGCCAGCAGCTTGGCTCTAGCCGCTAGCACAGATACGCAGTATTTT. Encoded protein: CASSLALAASTDTQYF. The rearrangement uses TRBV7-2 and TRBJ2-3; tentative D call: TRBD2 (5 bases). Germline CDR1 reads SGHTA; CDR2 reads FQGNSA. The CDR3 runs to 16 residues. With 3 bases removed from V and 0 bases from J, the gap between germline ends came to 13 bases.

This sequence joins TRBV7-9 and TRBJ2-3; TRBD1 might be the D (6 bases). Germline V CDR1 and CDR2: SEHNR, FQNEAQ (reference sequence). This CDR3 has 16 residues. Trimming removed 1 base at V and 0 bases at J, with 11 bases between. The CDR3 loop is CASSLGGQASTDTQYF. The DNA of the CDR3 is TGTGCCAGCAGCTTAGGGGGGCAGGCTAGCACAGATACGCAGTATTTT.

The V gene is TRBV10-3, the J gene TRBJ2-4; 10 positions agree with TRBD1. V shed 0 bases and J 2 bases; nucleotides not matched to a gene: 7. The CDR3 has 18 amino acids. In germline, CDR1 is ENHRY, CDR2 SYGVKD. In nucleotides, the CDR3 is TGTGCCATCAGTGAGTCGGGGACAGGGGAATTGACCAAAAACATTCAGTACTTC. It translates to CAISESGTGELTKNIQYF.

This clone was found once. This chain links TRBV19 with TRBJ2-7, with D uncertain. Germline V lookup: CDR1 LNHDA, CDR2 SQIVND (reference sequence). The CDR3 spans 14 residues. The V and J ends lost 3 bases and 0 bases respectively, with 9 bases between them. CDR3 bases: TGTGCCAGTAGTATCCAGGTCCACTCCTACGAGCAGTACTTC. It translates to CASSIQVHSYEQYF.

The chain couples TRBV7-2 to TRBJ2-3; the match to TRBD1 covers 9 bases. This CDR3 spans 18 amino acids. Germline V gene sequence: CDR1 SGHTA, CDR2 FQGNSA. V shed 4 bases and J 4 bases; nucleotides not matched to a gene: 15. Here the CDR3 reads CASSSPTEGQGGADTQYF. In nucleotides, the CDR3 is TGTGCCAGCAGCTCCCCCACGGAGGGACAGGGTGGAGCAGATACGCAGTATTTT.

The V gene is TRBV4-1, the J gene TRBJ1-2; D is undetermined. From germline, CDR1 is MGHRA and CDR2 YSYEKL. The CDR3 consists of 18 residues. V was pared by 0 bases and J by 6 bases, with 23 bases between. CDR3 loop: CASSQDPLERGALNGYTF. In DNA form, the CDR3 reads TGCGCCAGCAGCCAAGATCCGCTGGAAAGAGGAGCTCTTAATGGCTACACCTTC.

The genes are TRBV11-2 and TRBJ2-5, with 7 bases identical to TRBD2. Germline values: CDR1 SGHAT, CDR2 FQNNGV. V lost 1 base and J lost 2; bases outside the gene matches: 7. The CDR3 has 16 residues. CDR3 protein: CASSLGLTSFQETQYF. The CDR3 region has the DNA TGTGCCAGCAGCTTAGGTCTGACTAGCTTTCAAGAGACCCAGTACTTC.

The chain has TRBV27 and TRBJ1-1; 10 nucleotides line up with TRBD1. The germline CDR1 and CDR2 sequences are MNHEY and SMNVEV (reference sequence). This CDR3 is built from 15 residues. V lost 3 bases, J lost 4 bases, and 5 bases stayed unmatched. The CDR3 DNA reads as TGTGCCAGCAGTTTTGGGGACAGGGGAAGCACTGAAGCTTTCTTT. This codes for CASSFGDRGSTEAFF.

V and J are TRBV6-5 and TRBJ2-3; 10 bases agree with TRBD1. The CDR3 spans 16 residues. Losses at the gene ends were 2 bases for V and 11 bases for J; bases not matched to a gene: 13. Germline V gene data show CDR1 as MNHEY and CDR2 as SVGAGI. The CDR3: CASSYGTGTGEGGQYF. The CDR3 region has the DNA TGTGCCAGCAGTTACGGAACCGGGACAGGGGAGGGGGGGCAGTATTTT.

The chain is built from TRBV10-3 and TRBJ2-7; possible D gene TRBD1, 7 bases. The CDR3 is 14 residues long. V was shortened by 0 bases and J by 5 bases, with 11 bases between the two germline ends. From germline, CDR1 is ENHRY and CDR2 SYGVKD. The CDR3 DNA is TGTGCCATCAGTGAGTCGGCAGGGGGGCACGAGCAGTACGTC. Protein sequence: CAISESAGGHEQYV.

This clone was seen just once. A read error may produce the germline difference seen at one junction end. This chain uses TRBV27 with TRBJ2-1; D might be TRBD2 (6 bases). The CDR3 spans 14 residues. The germline V gene has CDR1 MNHEY and CDR2 SMNVEV (reference sequence). Written as DNA, the CDR3 is TGTGCCAGCAGTTTAACGGGAGACCACAATGAGCAGCTCTTC. Residues: CASSLTGDHNEQLF.

The count of this clone is one. V is TRBV28 and J is TRBJ2-5; D might be TRBD1 (5 bases). The assigned J gene may be wrong: the sequence end matches TRBJ2-7 better. From germline, CDR1 is MDHEN and CDR2 SYDVKM. CDR3 size: 14 residues. The CDR3 loop reads CASNHAGYSYEQYF. CDR3 sequence (DNA): TGTGCCAGCAACCATGCAGGGTACTCCTACGAGCAGTACTTC.

The genes are TRBV7-9 and TRBJ2-2; 7 bases are shared with TRBD2. This CDR3 is built from 15 residues. Germline CDR1 and CDR2: SEHNR and FQNEAQ (reference sequence). Unmatched junction bases numbered 4, after V lost 1 base and J lost 5 bases. The CDR3 sequence: CASSLVGRGTGELFF. CDR3 sequence (DNA): TGTGCCAGCAGCTTAGTCGGGCGGGGGACCGGGGAGCTGTTTTTT.

The J gene is TRBJ2-7, the V gene TRBV27; TRBD2 matches at 7 bases. Germline values: CDR1 MNHEY, CDR2 SMNVEV (reference sequence). With 6 bases clipped from V and 4 bases from J, the junction kept 12 bases outside the gene matches. The CDR3 has 15 amino acids. The CDR3 DNA sequence: TGTGCCAGCAGCCCCGAGGGAGGGGTAGGGTACGAGCAGTACTTC. This gives the protein CASSPEGGVGYEQYF.

This clone was observed a handful of times. The rearrangement joins TRBV4-1 to TRBJ1-4, with 7 bases identical to TRBD1. CDR1 is MGHRA, CDR2 YSYEKL, per germline. After removal of 0 bases from V and 10 bases from J, the junction contained 8 bases not matched to a gene. The CDR3 length is 15 residues. The CDR3 nucleotides read TGCGCCAGCAGCCAAGATCCCGGGACAGTTGGAAAACTGTTTTTT. Its protein is CASSQDPGTVGKLFF.

V is TRBV5-1 and J is TRBJ1-3; D is unresolved. The ends were cut back, 1 base at V and 0 bases at J, with 14 bases in the middle. Germline V CDR1 and CDR2: SGHRS, YFSETQ. CDR3 length: 17 residues. The CDR3 region has the DNA TGCGCCAGCAGCTTGTTCGGTGAACCCAACTCTGGAAACACCATATATTTT. It translates to CASSLFGEPNSGNTIYF.

The rearrangement uses TRBV4-1 and TRBJ2-7, with TRBD1 matching over 10 bases. CDR3 length: 14 amino acids. V lost 1 base to trimming and J lost 4 bases; unmatched junction nucleotides: 1. Germline V CDR1 and CDR2: MGHRA, YSYEKL. CDR3 sequence (DNA): TGCGCCAGCAGCCAAGGACAGGGGGCGTACGAGCAGTACTTC. It specifies CASSQGQGAYEQYF.

The rearrangement links TRBV18 to TRBJ2-7; the D gene is possibly TRBD2 (5 bases). V lost 0 bases and J 4 bases, leaving 7 bases between the germline ends. There are 13 residues in the CDR3. Germline V lookup: CDR1 KGHSH, CDR2 LQKENI. CDR3 nucleotides: TGTGCCAGCTCACCACCGGGAGAGTACGAGCAGTACTTC. As protein: CASSPPGEYEQYF.

The CDR3 region is CASSQTSGSSYEQYF. CDR3 sequence (DNA): TGTGCCAGCAGCCAAACTAGCGGGAGCTCCTACGAGCAGTACTTC. V is TRBV7-9 and J is TRBJ2-7, with 11 bases lining up with TRBD2. The CDR3 contains 15 residues. Germline CDR1 is SEHNR and CDR2 is FQNEAQ (reference sequence). J lost 0 bases, V lost 5 bases, and 3 bases had no gene match.

The chain is built from TRBV7-2 and TRBJ2-7, with 10 bases lining up with TRBD2. The trim removed 4 bases at V and 5 bases at J, leaving 5 bases unmatched. CDR1 is SGHTA and CDR2 is FQGNSA in the germline V gene. This CDR3 is built from 14 residues. CDR3 region: CASSSVGLADEQYF. The CDR3 DNA follows: TGTGCCAGCAGCTCAGTCGGACTAGCGGACGAGCAGTACTTC.

The CDR3: CASSQGPYEQYF. Written as DNA, the CDR3 is TGTGCCAGCAGTCAGGGGCCTTACGAGCAGTACTTC. V gene TRBV27 combines with J gene TRBJ2-7; possible D gene TRBD1, 6 bases. The germline CDR1 and CDR2 sequences are MNHEY and SMNVEV (reference sequence). V was clipped by 5 bases and J by 4 bases, with 9 bases between them. The CDR3 is 12 residues long.

This chain connects TRBV6-5 to TRBJ2-5; D is uncertain. Per germline, CDR1 MNHEY and CDR2 SVGAGI. V was trimmed by 1 base and J by 0 bases, leaving 9 bases between them. This CDR3 is 15 amino acids long. The CDR3 sequence: CASSYWPPYQETQYF. CDR3 coding DNA: TGTGCCAGCAGTTACTGGCCCCCGTACCAAGAGACCCAGTACTTC.

The chain links TRBV7-9 to TRBJ1-1; D is perhaps TRBD1 (6 bases). The CDR3 loop spans 14 amino acids. Germline V gives CDR1 SEHNR, CDR2 FQNEAQ (reference sequence). V gave up 6 bases and J gave up 4 bases, with 15 bases separating them. This CDR3 is CASRPGVEGTEAFF. CDR3 sequence (DNA): TGTGCCAGCAGGCCAGGGGTAGAGGGCACTGAAGCTTTCTTT.